This paragraph reports one T cell receptor beta chain. Source study methods: Estimation of nucleated cell counts relied on the amplification of reference gene primers. Data came from immunoSEQ multiplex PCR; TCRdb stores just in-frame clones and leaves some out. V, J and clone size derive from that table, while D and trimming were established from the DNA sequence. The data contain some 41,000 clones, 65% to 85% of them singletons. This sample is part of a study of blood T cell repertoires in COVID-19. The overall study: The United States, Italy and Spain were the sources of the acute and convalescent COVID-19 samples. From T cells, B-cell-depleted T cells, or PBMCs came the material, which was cDNA or gDNA.

Trimming took off 2 bases at V and 4 bases at J, with 6 bases between the two ends. The CDR3 runs to 12 residues. Sequences were obtained from peripheral blood. This receptor was obtained from a man aged 40-49 years with active or convalescent COVID-19. V is TRBV12-3 or TRBV12-4 and J is TRBJ2-7; no clear D. CDR3 nucleotide sequence: TGTGCCAGCAGTTTAAGCAGGTACGAGCAGTACTTC. Translated, it gives CASSLSRYEQYF.